Listed below are T cell receptor beta chains from one sample, sequenced in a study of shared clonotypes between healthy human individuals. Measured with immunoSEQ multiplex PCR; TCRdb has only the in-frame clones, and not every one. The top ten hold under 0.6% of the sample, which has 800,000 to 1,200,000 clones, more than 75% seen once. Sequenced: memory CD4+ T cells from PBMCs. The receptors were sampled from a man younger than 35 in good health. Some clones in this sample may be carry-over from other donors' samples. Both conserved end residues are part of each CDR3. Fields, in order: D gene, J gene, clone size, V gene, CDR3 protein, CDR3 DNA. D genes are given only for firm matches. Clone size is shown for a subset of rows, as once, few, many or a class of expanded clone.

NA,TRBJ1-4,NA,TRBV19,CASRGDNEKLFF,TGTGCCAGTAGAGGGGATAATGAAAAACTGTTTTTT
NA,TRBJ2-7,NA,TRBV27,CASSLRPTETYEQYF,TGTGCCAGCAGTTTGCGGCCGACCGAGACCTACGAGCAGTACTTC
TRBD1,TRBJ2-4,few,TRBV29-1,CSVGGQGLNIQYF,TGCAGCGTGGGCGGACAGGGTTTGAACATTCAGTACTTC
NA,TRBJ2-7,once,TRBV6-6,CASRRGSLSYEQYF,TGTGCCAGCAGACGGGGGTCTCTCTCCTACGAGCAGTACTTC
NA,TRBJ2-5,NA,TRBV29-1,CSVLGTQETQYF,TGCAGCGTCCTCGGGACTCAAGAGACCCAGTACTTC
NA,TRBJ1-5,NA,TRBV6-5,CASKGGQGQPQHF,TGTGCCAGCAAGGGGGGGCAAGGGCAGCCCCAGCATTTT
TRBD1,TRBJ1-1,few,TRBV4-2,CASSQTGIGNTEAFF,TGTGCCAGCAGCCAGACAGGGATAGGGAACACTGAAGCTTTCTTT
NA,TRBJ1-3,NA,TRBV5-1,CASSLAVDKSGNTIYF,TGCGCCAGCAGCTTGGCAGTCGATAAGTCTGGAAACACCATATATTTT
NA,TRBJ2-7,NA,TRBV5-4,CASSLAGASTYEQYF,TGTGCCAGCAGCTTGGCCGGGGCTAGCACCTACGAGCAGTACTTC
NA,TRBJ2-7,NA,TRBV2,CASRAEHYEQYF,TGTGCCAGCAGGGCGGAGCACTACGAGCAGTACTTC
NA,TRBJ2-7,NA,TRBV5-1,CASSLGGALAYEQYF,TGCGCCAGCAGCTTGGGAGGCGCGCTCGCCTACGAGCAGTACTTC
NA,TRBJ2-5,NA,TRBV6-5,CATRYSQETQYF,TGTGCCACCCGATACTCCCAAGAGACCCAGTACTTC
TRBD1,TRBJ1-5,NA,TRBV27,CASSSLDRDNQPQHF,TGTGCCAGCAGTAGCTTAGACAGGGACAATCAGCCCCAGCATTTT
NA,TRBJ2-3,NA,TRBV28,CAEKRQGTDTQYF,TGTGCCGAAAAGAGACAGGGCACAGATACGCAGTATTTT
NA,TRBJ2-1,few,TRBV20-1,CSARAYEQFF,TGCAGTGCGAGGGCGTATGAGCAGTTCTTC
TRBD2,TRBJ2-3,NA,TRBV28,CASSPQRASGSHTQYF,TGTGCCAGCAGTCCTCAAAGGGCTAGCGGGAGTCATACGCAGTATTTT
NA,TRBJ2-7,NA,TRBV2,CATFGTPEYEQYF,TGTGCCACGTTCGGGACGCCAGAGTACGAGCAGTACTTC
TRBD1,TRBJ2-1,NA,TRBV30,CAWSAAGTGAYNEQFF,TGTGCCTGGAGTGCTGCCGGGACAGGGGCCTACAATGAGCAGTTCTTC
NA,TRBJ1-3,NA,TRBV6-6,CASSYSGNTIYF,TGTGCCAGCAGTTACTCCGGAAACACCATATATTTT
TRBD1,TRBJ2-7,NA,TRBV29-1,CSVGQGYAYEQYF,TGCAGCGTGGGACAGGGATACGCCTACGAGCAGTACTTC
TRBD1,TRBJ2-3,few,TRBV27,CASSGGQGGTDTQYF,TGTGCCAGCAGTGGTGGACAGGGGGGCACAGATACGCAGTATTTT
NA,TRBJ2-3,once,TRBV18,CASSQGIRTDTQYF,TGTGCCAGCTCACAGGGGATCCGCACAGATACGCAGTATTTT
NA,TRBJ1-1,few,TRBV21-1,CASSSGRTNTEAFF,TGTGCCAGCAGCAGCGGCAGGACTAACACTGAAGCTTTCTTT
TRBD2,TRBJ2-3,few,TRBV9,CASSTGTSGTDTQYF,TGTGCCAGCAGCACGGGGACTAGCGGTACAGATACGCAGTATTTT
TRBD2,TRBJ2-2,NA,TRBV7-8,CASSQGLAGGRTGELFF,TGTGCCAGCAGCCAGGGACTAGCGGGAGGGCGGACCGGGGAGCTGTTTTTT
NA,TRBJ1-2,NA,TRBV5-8,CASSLGAGYTF,TGTGCCAGCAGCCTAGGGGCTGGCTACACCTTC
TRBD2,TRBJ2-5,NA,TRBV11-3,CASSLVYVAGGPVQETQYF,TGTGCCAGCAGCTTAGTCTACGTAGCGGGAGGGCCGGTCCAAGAGACCCAGTACTTC
NA,TRBJ2-7,NA,TRBV5-1,CASSRMAGSEDEQYF,TGCGCCAGCAGCCGTATGGCAGGGAGTGAGGACGAGCAGTACTTC
TRBD1,TRBJ1-4,few,TRBV4-1,CASSIFPGQRNSNEKLFF,TGCGCCAGCAGCATCTTCCCGGGACAGAGAAACTCTAATGAAAAACTGTTTTTT
TRBD1,TRBJ2-3,NA,TRBV6-1,CASSRDSSTDTQYF,TGTGCCAGCAGTCGGGACAGCAGCACAGATACGCAGTATTTT
NA,TRBJ2-1,NA,TRBV7-8,CASGLPGAGDNEQFF,TGTGCCAGCGGCCTGCCGGGGGCAGGAGACAATGAGCAGTTCTTC
NA,TRBJ1-6,NA,TRBV21-1,CASPQLRRNYNSPLHF,TGTGCCAGCCCTCAACTCAGAAGAAACTATAATTCACCCCTCCACTTT
NA,TRBJ2-5,once,TRBV4-3,CASSQNLLANIQETQYF,TGCGCCAGCAGCCAGAATCTCCTAGCGAACATCCAAGAGACCCAGTACTTC
NA,TRBJ1-5,many,TRBV6-6,CASSYAYQPQHF,TGTGCCAGCAGTTACGCATATCAGCCCCAGCATTTT
TRBD1,TRBJ1-3,few,TRBV2,CASSRDRAGNTIYF,TGTGCCAGCAGCCGAGACAGGGCTGGAAACACCATATATTTT
NA,TRBJ1-1,NA,TRBV9,CASSVGDGNTEAFF,TGTGCCAGCAGCGTAGGAGACGGGAACACTGAAGCTTTCTTT
TRBD2,TRBJ2-1,once,TRBV25-1,CASSPPRETSGYNEQFF,TGTGCCAGCAGTCCACCTCGGGAAACTAGCGGGTACAATGAGCAGTTCTTC
NA,TRBJ1-4,few,TRBV2,CASSRTGATNEKLFF,TGTGCCAGCAGTCGTACCGGGGCAACTAATGAAAAACTGTTTTTT
TRBD1,TRBJ1-1,NA,TRBV28,CASSGDDRDGFF,TGTGCCAGCAGTGGGGACGACAGGGATGGTTTCTTT
TRBD2,TRBJ2-2,NA,TRBV9,CASRKKLARNTGELFF,TGTGCCAGCAGAAAGAAACTAGCGCGGAACACCGGGGAGCTGTTTTTT
NA,TRBJ2-7,few,TRBV5-1,CASSSRTGSSYEQYF,TGCGCCAGCAGCTCCCGGACGGGGAGCTCCTACGAGCAGTACTTC
TRBD1,TRBJ1-1,once,TRBV2,CASSVQGAGAFF,TGTGCCAGCAGTGTTCAGGGGGCAGGAGCTTTCTTT
NA,TRBJ2-5,NA,TRBV19,CASSIGGPQETQYF,TGTGCCAGTAGTATTGGCGGGCCTCAAGAGACCCAGTACTTC